Shown below are 7 T cell receptor beta chains from a single sample sequenced in a study of cytomegalovirus exposure and HLA in healthy donors. PCR involved 60 Vbeta and 13 Jbeta primers. Sequencing was performed with immunoSEQ multiplex PCR; in TCRdb, only in-frame clones are kept and a portion is missing. The repertoire holds 95,000 to 110,000 clones, with around 74% as singletons. Sequenced sample: PBMCs. Every receptor here comes from a woman between 35 and 50 years old in good health and CMV-seropositive.

In its sample, this clone was seen a few times. V gene TRBV6-6 combines with J gene TRBJ1-3, with 10 bases fitting TRBD1. Trimming took 6 bases from V and 3 from J; bases not matched to a gene: 8. Germline V gene data show CDR1 as MNHNY and CDR2 as SVGAGI (reference sequence). The CDR3 loop spans 16 amino acids. CDR3 sequence (DNA): TGTGCCAGCAGGACCGGGACAGGGGTTAGTGGAAACACCATATATTTT. Its translation is CASRTGTGVSGNTIYF.

The chain couples TRBV4-3 to TRBJ2-1, with 9 bases matching TRBD2. Germline trimming cut 2 bases from V and 3 bases from J; bases unmatched to any gene: 5. CDR3 length equals 16 residues. Germline-derived CDR1 and CDR2 are LGHNA and YSLEER. The CDR3 sequence is CASSQFEAGGYNEQFF. In nucleotides, the CDR3 is TGCGCCAGCAGCCAATTTGAAGCGGGGGGCTACAATGAGCAGTTCTTC.

The chain employs TRBV19 and TRBJ2-5; the match to TRBD1 covers 7 bases. CDR1 is LNHDA and CDR2 is SQIVND in the germline V gene (reference sequence). CDR3 size: 13 residues. V lost 0 bases and J lost 13; bases outside the gene matches: 8. Here the CDR3 reads CASSIDLEQGRYF. CDR3 in DNA: TGTGCCAGTAGTATAGATCTGGAACAGGGGAGGTACTTC.

The V and J genes are TRBV6-5 and TRBJ1-1, with 7 bases aligning to TRBD1. The CDR3 consists of 15 residues. Unmatched junction bases numbered 9, after V lost 2 bases and J lost 6 bases. Germline values: CDR1 MNHEY, CDR2 SVGAGI. CDR3 sequence: CASSYKTGDWAEAFF. The CDR3 DNA reads as TGTGCCAGCAGTTACAAAACAGGGGATTGGGCTGAAGCTTTCTTT.

The chain carries TRBV13 and TRBJ2-7; a possible D gene is TRBD2 (5 bases). Germline assignment: CDR1 PRHDT and CDR2 FYEKMQ (reference sequence). The CDR3 runs 14 residues. Trimming removed 5 bases from V and 5 bases from J, with 16 bases in between. CDR3 protein: CASSGRGGTDEQYF. DNA of the CDR3: TGTGCCAGCAGCGGGAGAGGCGGTACGGACGAGCAGTACTTC.

This rearrangement joins TRBV7-9 to TRBJ1-3; D may be TRBD1 (5 bases). The CDR3 runs to 15 residues. Germline V lookup: CDR1 SEHNR, CDR2 FQNEAQ (reference sequence). The V end lost 6 bases, the J end lost 1 base, and 13 bases lay between the germline ends. The CDR3 reads CASSYRGGSGNTIYF. The CDR3 DNA reads TGTGCCAGCAGTTACCGCGGGGGGTCTGGAAACACCATATATTTT.

The genes are TRBV5-6 and TRBJ1-2; D possibly corresponds to TRBD1 (6 bases). Germline V gives CDR1 SGHDT, CDR2 YYEEEE. The CDR3 totals 13 residues. V gave up 2 bases and J gave up 8 bases, with 13 bases separating them. The CDR3 here is CASSFRTELGYTF. The CDR3 bases are TGTGCCAGCAGCTTCCGGACAGAACTCGGCTACACCTTC.